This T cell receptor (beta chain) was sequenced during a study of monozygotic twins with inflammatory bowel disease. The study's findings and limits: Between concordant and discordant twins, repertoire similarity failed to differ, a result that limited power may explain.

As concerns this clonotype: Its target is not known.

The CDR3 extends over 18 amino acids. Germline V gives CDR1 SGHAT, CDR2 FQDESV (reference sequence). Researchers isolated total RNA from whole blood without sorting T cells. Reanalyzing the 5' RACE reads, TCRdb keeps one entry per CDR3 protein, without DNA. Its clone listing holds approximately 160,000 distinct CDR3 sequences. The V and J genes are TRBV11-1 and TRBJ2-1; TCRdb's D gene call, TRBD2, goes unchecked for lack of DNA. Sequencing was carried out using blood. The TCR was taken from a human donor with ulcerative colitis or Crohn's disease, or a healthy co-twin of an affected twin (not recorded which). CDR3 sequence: CASSLRGLEAGDYNEQFF.